This passage covers 16 T cell receptor beta chains from one sample sequenced in a study of CD8+CD57+ T cells in acquired aplastic anemia. All patients picked for sequencing had shown, by flow cytometry, an expansion of CD8+CD57+ cells. Genomic DNA served as template for TCR beta VDJ and CDR3 profiling. TCRdb recomputed calls from the reads with MiXCR, one row per CDR3 protein. The data show more than 150,000 distinct CDR3 sequences, 45% to 60% seen once. Sequencing was done on a sample of sorted CD4+, CD8+, or CD8+CD57+ T cells (not recorded which) from PBMCs. The receptors stem from a human donor with aplastic anemia.

The rearrangement uses TRBV19 and TRBJ1-2; TRBD1 might be the D (5 bases). Between the trimmed V and J ends, which lost 6 bases and 3 bases, there was a span of 11 bases. The germline V gene encodes CDR1 LNHDA and CDR2 SQIVND (reference sequence). CDR3 length equals 13 residues. The CDR3 coding sequence is TGTGCCAGTAGCCTCGAGACAGACTATGGCTACACCTTC. It is translated as CASSLETDYGYTF.

The rearrangement links TRBV19 to TRBJ2-7, with D possibly TRBD2 on 6 matching bases. V gave up 6 bases and J gave up 1 base, with 16 bases separating them. The CDR3 runs 15 residues. Germline V gives CDR1 LNHDA, CDR2 SQIVND (reference sequence). CDR3 DNA: TGTGCCAGTAGAGTGGGCGGGGTTGGATCCTACGAGCAGTACTTC. Translated: CASRVGGVGSYEQYF. Filled out from reference TRBV19 and TRBJ2-7, the complete variable domain reads DGGITQSPKYLFRKEGQNVTLSCEQNLNHDAMYWYRQDPGQGLRLIYYSQIVNDFQKGDIAEGYSVSREKKESFPLTVTSAQKNPTAFYLCASRVGGVGSYEQYFGPGTRLTVT.

The chain joins TRBV14 to TRBJ1-1; D is undetermined. The germline V and J ends were trimmed by 8 bases and 7 bases, with 11 bases remaining between them. CDR1 and CDR2 from the germline V gene are SGHDN and FVKESK. The CDR3 loop spans 11 amino acids. CDR3 in amino acids: CASGRTSEAFF. The CDR3 nucleotides read TGTGCCAGCGGGCGGACCAGTGAAGCTTTCTTT.

This rearrangement joins TRBV14 to TRBJ1-2; D may be TRBD1 (5 bases). Trimming removed 4 bases at V and 8 bases at J, with 11 bases between. The CDR3 covers 12 residues. The V gene's germline CDR1 is SGHDN and CDR2 FVKESK. CDR3 amino acids: CASSPYQGGYTF. The CDR3 nucleotides are TGTGCCAGCAGCCCCTATCAGGGAGGCTACACCTTC. The full variable domain, completed using reference TRBV14 and TRBJ1-2, is EAGVTQFPSHSVIEKGQTVTLRCDPISGHDNLYWYRRVMGKEIKFLLHFVKESKQDESGMPNNRFLAERTGGTYSTLKVQPAELEDSGVYFCASSPYQGGYTFGSGTRLTVV.

The chain uses TRBV20-1 and TRBJ1-1; 7 bases map to TRBD1. The CDR3 is 13 amino acids. CDR1 DFQATT and CDR2 SNEGSKA come from the germline V gene (reference sequence). J was trimmed by 6 bases and V by 6 bases; bases with no gene match: 10. CDR3 sequence reads: CSAPAQGRAEAFF. The CDR3 DNA reads as TGCAGTGCCCCGGCACAGGGGAGGGCTGAAGCTTTCTTT.

This clonotype was seen ten or more times. The chain uses TRBV29-1 and TRBJ2-4; D is uncertain. The CDR3 runs 12 residues. CDR1 SQVTM and CDR2 ANQGSEA come from the germline V gene. The V end lost 2 bases, the J end lost 6 bases, and 8 bases lay between the germline ends. CDR3 sequence reads: CSVETSPNIQYF. The DNA for the CDR3 is TGCAGCGTTGAAACCAGTCCAAACATTCAGTACTTC.

This clonotype was counted many times. This chain uses TRBV4-1 with TRBJ2-5; tentative D call: TRBD2 (6 bases). The CDR3 covers 16 residues. V lost 3 bases, J lost 2 bases, and 16 bases lay in between. CDR1 MGHRA and CDR2 YSYEKL come from the germline V gene. CDR3 protein: CASSQLGLAAQETQYF. CDR3 coding DNA: TGCGCCAGCAGCCAGCTGGGATTAGCGGCACAAGAGACCCAGTACTTC.

This chain uses TRBV6-1 with TRBJ2-1; no clear D. V was clipped by 11 bases and J by 7 bases, with 12 bases between them. The CDR3 has 11 residues. Germline-derived CDR1 and CDR2 are MNHNS and SASEGT. CDR3 amino acids: CAHPAGNEQFF. The CDR3 DNA reads as TGTGCCCATCCGGCAGGAAATGAGCAGTTCTTC.

Notes on this clonotype: Germline and junction disagree at one end, which may indicate a read error. The chain combines TRBV7-7 with TRBJ2-3; D is ambiguous. The CDR3 is 16 amino acids. Germline CDR1 reads SSHAT; CDR2 reads FNYEAQ (reference sequence). CDR3 amino acids: CASSLVAVEATDTQYF. The CDR3 nucleotides are TGTGCTAGCAGCTTAGTCGCAGTCGAGGCCACAGATACGCAGTATTTT.

Points on this clonotype: It may be a read error: a sequence one base away is much more abundant. V and J are TRBV6-1 and TRBJ1-2, with a weak D call TRBD1 (5 bases). The germline V and J ends were trimmed by 11 bases and 4 bases, with 20 bases remaining between them. The CDR3 has 14 amino acids. The germline gives CDR1 MNHNS, CDR2 SASEGT. The chain's CDR3 is CAGLGVQEGYGYTF. DNA of the CDR3: TGTGCCGGCCTAGGAGTACAGGAGGGCTATGGCTACACCTTC.

This clonotype has just a few counts. The chain carries TRBV27 and TRBJ1-6; a weak D match, TRBD1 (5 bases). With 5 bases removed from V and 3 bases from J, the gap between germline ends came to 11 bases. The germline CDR1 and CDR2 sequences are MNHEY and SMNVEV (reference sequence). This CDR3 is 15 amino acids long. The CDR3 sequence is CASSPGTGYNSPLHF. The CDR3 DNA follows: TGTGCCAGCAGTCCCGGGACGGGCTATAATTCACCCCTCCACTTT.

This clonotype was counted a few times. The genes are TRBV6-1 and TRBJ1-5; D perhaps matches TRBD1 (5 bases). Per the germline V gene, CDR1 is MNHNS and CDR2 is SASEGT. This CDR3 is 16 amino acids long. V dropped 6 bases and J dropped 5 bases, with 20 bases sitting between them. CDR3 region: CASRKEGSRVDQPQHF. As DNA, the CDR3 is TGTGCCAGCAGAAAGGAAGGTAGCAGGGTTGATCAGCCCCAGCATTTT.

This clonotype turned up a few times. The chain is built from TRBV2 and TRBJ2-7; 11 nucleotides match TRBD2. CDR1 SNHLY and CDR2 FYNNEI come from the germline V gene. Trimming cost V 3 bases and J 2 bases; bases outside gene matches: 3. The CDR3 loop spans 15 amino acids. DNA for the CDR3: TGTGCCAGCAGTGAGGGGACTAGCGGAACCTACGAGCAGTACTTC. Amino acids: CASSEGTSGTYEQYF. The variable domain in full, completed from reference TRBV2 and TRBJ2-7, reads EPEVTQTPSHQVTQMGQEVILRCVPISNHLYFYWYRQILGQKVEFLVSFYNNEISEKSEIFDDQFSVERPDGSNFTLKIRSTKLEDSAMYFCASSEGTSGTYEQYFGPGTRLTVT.

V usage is TRBV20-1 and J usage is TRBJ2-7, with no clear D. The CDR3 covers 15 residues. CDR1 and CDR2 (germline): DFQATT, SNEGSKA (reference sequence). Trimming took 5 bases from V and 7 from J, leaving 24 bases between them. As DNA, the CDR3 is TGCAGTGCTCCCCCCCCGCTAGTGGACCGGGCTGAGCAGTACTTC. This encodes CSAPPPLVDRAEQYF.

The chain combines TRBV10-3 with TRBJ2-7, with D uncertain. CDR1 is ENHRY, CDR2 SYGVKD, per germline. Trimming cost V 4 bases and J 6 bases, with 7 bases left between them. The CDR3 covers 11 residues. The CDR3 DNA follows: TGTGCCATCAGTGTAAATAGCGAGCAGTACTTC. It translates to CAISVNSEQYF.

Details on this clonotype: With a much larger clone just one base away, this may be a read error. The DNA of the CDR3 is TGTGCCAGCAGTTTAGCGGACGGGGGGCGTAACTATGGCTACACCTTC. It yields the protein CASSLADGGRNYGYTF. V gene TRBV12-3 or TRBV12-4 combines with J gene TRBJ1-2; perhaps TRBD1 as D (6 bases). The length of the CDR3 is 16 residues. Trimming took 0 bases from V and 1 from J, leaving 12 bases between them.